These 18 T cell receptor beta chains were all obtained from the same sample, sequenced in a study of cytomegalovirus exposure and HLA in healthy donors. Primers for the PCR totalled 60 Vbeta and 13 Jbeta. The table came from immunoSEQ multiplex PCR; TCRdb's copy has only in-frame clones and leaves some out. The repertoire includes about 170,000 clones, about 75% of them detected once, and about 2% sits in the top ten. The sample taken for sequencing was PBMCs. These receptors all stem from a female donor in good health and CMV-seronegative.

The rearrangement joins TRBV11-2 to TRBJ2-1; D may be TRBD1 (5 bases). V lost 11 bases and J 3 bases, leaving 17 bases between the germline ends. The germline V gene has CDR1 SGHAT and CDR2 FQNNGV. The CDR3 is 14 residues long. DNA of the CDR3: TGTGCCCATGGGGCAGGAGTTGGCTACAATGAGCAGTTCTTC. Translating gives CAHGAGVGYNEQFF.

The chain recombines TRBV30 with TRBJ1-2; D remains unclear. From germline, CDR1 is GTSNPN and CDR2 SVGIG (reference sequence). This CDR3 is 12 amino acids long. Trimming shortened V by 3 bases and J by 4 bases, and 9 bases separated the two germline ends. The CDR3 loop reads CAWRSGSYGYTF. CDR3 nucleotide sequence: TGTGCCTGGAGGAGCGGGTCCTATGGCTACACCTTC. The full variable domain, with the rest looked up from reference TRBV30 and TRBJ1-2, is SQTIHQWPATLVQPVGSPLSLECTVEGTSNPNLYWYRQAAGRGLQLLFYSVGIGQISSEVPQNLSASRPQDRQFILSSKKLLLSDSGFYLCAWRSGSYGYTFGSGTRLTVV.

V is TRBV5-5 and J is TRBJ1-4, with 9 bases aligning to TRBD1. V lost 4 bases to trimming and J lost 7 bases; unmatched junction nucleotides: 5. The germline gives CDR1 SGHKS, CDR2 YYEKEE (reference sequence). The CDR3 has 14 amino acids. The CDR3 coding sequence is TGTGCCAGCAGCCGGACAGGGGTTGGTGAAAAACTGTTTTTT. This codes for CASSRTGVGEKLFF.

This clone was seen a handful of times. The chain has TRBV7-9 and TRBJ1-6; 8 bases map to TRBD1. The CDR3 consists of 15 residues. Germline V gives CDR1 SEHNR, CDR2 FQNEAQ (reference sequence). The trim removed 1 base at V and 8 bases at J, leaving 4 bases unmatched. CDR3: CASSLDRGIDSPLHF. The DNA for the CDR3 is TGTGCCAGCAGCTTAGACAGGGGGATTGATTCACCCCTCCACTTT.

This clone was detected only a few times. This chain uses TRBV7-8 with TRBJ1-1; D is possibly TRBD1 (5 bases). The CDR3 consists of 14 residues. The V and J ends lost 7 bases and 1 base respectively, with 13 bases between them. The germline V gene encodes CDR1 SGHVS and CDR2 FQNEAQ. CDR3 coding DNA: TGTGCCAGCACCTTTGGGGCGGCGAACACTGAAGCTTTCTTT. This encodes CASTFGAANTEAFF.

The CDR3 sequence: CASSSGSSGNTIYF. In nucleotides, the CDR3 is TGTGCCAGCAGTTCGGGGAGCTCTGGAAACACCATATATTTT. This chain connects TRBV11-3 to TRBJ1-3; unclear D gene. CDR3 length: 14 residues. V was shortened by 6 bases and J by 0 bases, with 9 bases between the two germline ends. In germline, CDR1 is SGHNT, CDR2 YENEEA. The full variable domain, in which reference TRBV11-3 and TRBJ1-3 provide the parts outside the CDR3, is EAGVVQSPRYKIIEKKQPVAFWCNPISGHNTLYWYLQNLGQGPELLIRYENEEAVDDSQLPKDRFSAERLKGVDSTLKIQPAELGDSAVYLCASSSGSSGNTIYFGEGSWLTVV.

The CDR3 nucleotides read TGCAGCGTAACCGGGACAGTCTCCTACGAGCAGTACTTC. Protein sequence: CSVTGTVSYEQYF. The V call is TRBV29-1, the J call TRBJ2-7; 7 positions agree with TRBD1. Germline CDR1 reads SQVTM; CDR2 reads ANQGSEA. This CDR3 has 13 residues. V shed 6 bases, J shed 0 bases, and the junction held 5 bases outside the gene matches.

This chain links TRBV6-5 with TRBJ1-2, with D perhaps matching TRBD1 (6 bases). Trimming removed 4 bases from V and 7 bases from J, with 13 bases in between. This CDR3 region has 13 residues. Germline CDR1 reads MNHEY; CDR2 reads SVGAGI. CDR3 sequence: CASSLFRGGGYTF. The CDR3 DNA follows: TGTGCCAGCAGTTTATTCAGGGGCGGTGGCTACACCTTC.

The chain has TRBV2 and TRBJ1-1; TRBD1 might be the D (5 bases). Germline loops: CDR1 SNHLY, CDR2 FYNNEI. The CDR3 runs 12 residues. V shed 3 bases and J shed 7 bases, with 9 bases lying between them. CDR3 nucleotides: TGTGCCAGCAGTGAGGGGGGGGTTGAAGCTTTCTTT. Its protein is CASSEGGVEAFF.

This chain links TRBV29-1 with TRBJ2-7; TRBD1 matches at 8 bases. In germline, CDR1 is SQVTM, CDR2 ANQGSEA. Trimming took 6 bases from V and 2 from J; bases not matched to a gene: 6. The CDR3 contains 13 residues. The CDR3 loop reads CSVKEDRAYEQYF. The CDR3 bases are TGCAGCGTGAAAGAGGACAGGGCCTACGAGCAGTACTTC.

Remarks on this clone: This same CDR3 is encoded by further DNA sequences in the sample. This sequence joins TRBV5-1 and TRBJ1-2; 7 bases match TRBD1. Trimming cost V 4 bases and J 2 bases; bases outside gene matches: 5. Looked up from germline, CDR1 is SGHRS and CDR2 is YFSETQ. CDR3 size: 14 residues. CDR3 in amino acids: CASSLTGLNYGYTF. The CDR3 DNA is TGCGCCAGCAGCCTGACAGGGCTGAACTATGGCTACACCTTC.

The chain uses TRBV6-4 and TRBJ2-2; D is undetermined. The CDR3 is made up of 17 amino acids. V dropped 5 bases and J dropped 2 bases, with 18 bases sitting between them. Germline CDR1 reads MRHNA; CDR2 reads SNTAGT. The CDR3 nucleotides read TGTGCCAGCAGTCCTCGGCCAGGCGTGGTAAACACCGGGGAGCTGTTTTTT. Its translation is CASSPRPGVVNTGELFF.

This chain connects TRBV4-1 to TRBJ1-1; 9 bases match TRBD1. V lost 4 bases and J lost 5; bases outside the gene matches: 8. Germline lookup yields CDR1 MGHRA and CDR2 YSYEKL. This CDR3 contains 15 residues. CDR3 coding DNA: TGCGCCAGCAGCCTAGACAGGGGGAGTGGGACTGAAGCTTTCTTT. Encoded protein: CASSLDRGSGTEAFF.

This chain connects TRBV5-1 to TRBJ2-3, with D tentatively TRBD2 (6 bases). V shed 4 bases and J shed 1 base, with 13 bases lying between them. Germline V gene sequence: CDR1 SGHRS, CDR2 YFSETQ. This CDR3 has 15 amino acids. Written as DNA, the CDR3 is TGCGCCAGCAGCGCCCTAGCGACCCGCACAGATACGCAGTATTTT. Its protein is CASSALATRTDTQYF.

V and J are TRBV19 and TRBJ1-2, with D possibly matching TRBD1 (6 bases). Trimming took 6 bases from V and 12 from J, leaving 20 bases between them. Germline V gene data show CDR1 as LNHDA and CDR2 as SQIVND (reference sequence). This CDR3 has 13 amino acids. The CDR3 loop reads CASSSLTGLENTF. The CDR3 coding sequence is TGTGCCAGTAGCTCGTTGACAGGCCTGGAGAACACCTTC.

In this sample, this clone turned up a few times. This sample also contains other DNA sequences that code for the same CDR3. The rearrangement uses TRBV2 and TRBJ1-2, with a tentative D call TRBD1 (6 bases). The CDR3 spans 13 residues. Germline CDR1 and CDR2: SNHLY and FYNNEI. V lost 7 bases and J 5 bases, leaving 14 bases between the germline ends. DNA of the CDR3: TGTGCCAGCACGGGGGGGGCGGGGTATGGCTACACCTTC. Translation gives CASTGGAGYGYTF.

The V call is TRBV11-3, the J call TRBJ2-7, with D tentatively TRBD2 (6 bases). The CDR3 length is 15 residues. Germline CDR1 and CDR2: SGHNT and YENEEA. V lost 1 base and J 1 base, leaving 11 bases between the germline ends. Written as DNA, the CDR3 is TGTGCCAGCAGCTTAGGGCCTAGCGAGTCCTACGAGCAGTACTTC. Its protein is CASSLGPSESYEQYF.

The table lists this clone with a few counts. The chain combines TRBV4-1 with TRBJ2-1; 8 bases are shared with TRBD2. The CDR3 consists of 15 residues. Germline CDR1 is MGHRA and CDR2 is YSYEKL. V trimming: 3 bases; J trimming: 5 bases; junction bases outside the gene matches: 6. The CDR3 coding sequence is TGCGCCAGCAGCCACGGGACTAGTGGTGACAATGAGCAGTTCTTC. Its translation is CASSHGTSGDNEQFF.